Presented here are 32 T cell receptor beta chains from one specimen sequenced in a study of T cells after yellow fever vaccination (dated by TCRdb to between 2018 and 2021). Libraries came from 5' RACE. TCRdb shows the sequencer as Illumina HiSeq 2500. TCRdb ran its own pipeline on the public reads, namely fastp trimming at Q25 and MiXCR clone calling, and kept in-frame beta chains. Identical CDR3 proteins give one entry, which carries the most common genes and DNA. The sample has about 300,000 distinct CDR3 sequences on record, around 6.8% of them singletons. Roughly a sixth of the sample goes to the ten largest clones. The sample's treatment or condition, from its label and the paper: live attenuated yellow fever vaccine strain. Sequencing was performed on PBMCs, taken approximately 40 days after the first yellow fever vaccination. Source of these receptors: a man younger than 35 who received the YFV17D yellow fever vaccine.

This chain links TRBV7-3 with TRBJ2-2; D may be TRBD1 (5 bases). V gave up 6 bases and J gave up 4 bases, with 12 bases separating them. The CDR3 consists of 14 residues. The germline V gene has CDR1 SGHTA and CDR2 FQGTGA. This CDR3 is CASRSRTRTGELFF. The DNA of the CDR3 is TGTGCCAGCAGGTCCCGGACACGCACCGGGGAGCTGTTTTTT.

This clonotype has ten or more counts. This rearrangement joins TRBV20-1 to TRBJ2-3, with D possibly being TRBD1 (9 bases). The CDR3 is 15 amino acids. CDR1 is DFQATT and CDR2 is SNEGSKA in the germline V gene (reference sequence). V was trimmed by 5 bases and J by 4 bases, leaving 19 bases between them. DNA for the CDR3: TGCAGTGCTGACGGGAGGGACAGGGCCCCAGATACGCAGTATTTT. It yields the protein CSADGRDRAPDTQYF.

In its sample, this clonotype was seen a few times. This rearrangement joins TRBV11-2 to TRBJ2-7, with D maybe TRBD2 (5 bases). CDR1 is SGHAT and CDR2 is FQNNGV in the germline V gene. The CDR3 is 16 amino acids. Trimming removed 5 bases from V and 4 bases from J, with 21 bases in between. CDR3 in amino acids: CASSPFNEGRGYEQYF. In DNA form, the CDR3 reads TGTGCCAGCAGCCCCTTTAATGAGGGAAGAGGGTACGAGCAGTACTTC.

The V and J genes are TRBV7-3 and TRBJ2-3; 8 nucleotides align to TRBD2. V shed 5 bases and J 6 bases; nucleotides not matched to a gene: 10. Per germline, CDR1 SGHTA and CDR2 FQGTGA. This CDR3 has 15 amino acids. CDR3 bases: TGTGCCAGCAGCCCTAGCGGGTATCACATGGATACGCAGTATTTT. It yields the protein CASSPSGYHMDTQYF.

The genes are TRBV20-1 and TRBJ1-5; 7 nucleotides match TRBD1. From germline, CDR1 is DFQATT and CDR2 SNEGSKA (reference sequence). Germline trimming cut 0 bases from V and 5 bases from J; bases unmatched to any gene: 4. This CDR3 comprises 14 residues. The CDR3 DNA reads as TGCAGTGCTAGAGATGACAGGGACTATCAGCCCCAGCATTTT. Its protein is CSARDDRDYQPQHF.

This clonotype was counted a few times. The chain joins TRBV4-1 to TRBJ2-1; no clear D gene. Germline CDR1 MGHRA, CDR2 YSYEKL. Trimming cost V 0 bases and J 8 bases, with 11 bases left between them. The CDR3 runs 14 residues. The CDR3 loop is CASSQDTVWHEQFF. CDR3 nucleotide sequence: TGCGCCAGCAGCCAAGATACCGTCTGGCATGAGCAGTTCTTC.

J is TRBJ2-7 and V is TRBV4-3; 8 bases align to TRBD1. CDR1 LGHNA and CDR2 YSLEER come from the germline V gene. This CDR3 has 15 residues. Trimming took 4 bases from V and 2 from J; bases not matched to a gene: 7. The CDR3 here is CASSPTGDRTYEQYF. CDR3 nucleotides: TGCGCCAGCAGCCCGACAGGGGATAGAACCTACGAGCAGTACTTC.

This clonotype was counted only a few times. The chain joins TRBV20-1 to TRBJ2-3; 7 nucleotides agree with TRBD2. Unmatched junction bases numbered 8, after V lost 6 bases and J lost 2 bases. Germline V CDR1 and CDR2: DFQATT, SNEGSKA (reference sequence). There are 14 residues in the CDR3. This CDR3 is CSAPWSGVTDTQYF. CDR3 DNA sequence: TGCAGTGCCCCCTGGAGCGGGGTCACAGATACGCAGTATTTT.

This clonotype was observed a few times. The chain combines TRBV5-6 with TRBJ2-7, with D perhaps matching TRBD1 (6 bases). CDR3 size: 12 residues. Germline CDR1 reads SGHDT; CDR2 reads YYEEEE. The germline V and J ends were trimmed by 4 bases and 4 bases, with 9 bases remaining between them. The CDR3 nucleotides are TGTGCCAGCAGCGCAGGGGAGTACGAGCAGTACGTC. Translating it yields CASSAGEYEQYV.

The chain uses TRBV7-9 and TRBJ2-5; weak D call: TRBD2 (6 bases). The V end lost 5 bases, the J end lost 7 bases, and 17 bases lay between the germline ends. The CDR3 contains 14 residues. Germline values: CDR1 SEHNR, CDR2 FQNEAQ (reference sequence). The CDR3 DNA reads TGTGCCAGCAGCCGGACTCTGGAGGGGTGGACCCAGTACTTC. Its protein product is CASSRTLEGWTQYF.

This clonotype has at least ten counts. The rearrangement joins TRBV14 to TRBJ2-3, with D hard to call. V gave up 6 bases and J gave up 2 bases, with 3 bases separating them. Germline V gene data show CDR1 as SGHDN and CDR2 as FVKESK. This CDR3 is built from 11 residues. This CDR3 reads CASRYTDTQYF. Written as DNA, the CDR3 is TGTGCCAGCAGATACACAGATACGCAGTATTTT.

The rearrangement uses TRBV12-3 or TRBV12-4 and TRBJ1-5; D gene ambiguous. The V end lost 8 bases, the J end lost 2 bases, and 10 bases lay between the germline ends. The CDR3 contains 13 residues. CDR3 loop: CASQASGNQPQHF. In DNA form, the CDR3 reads TGTGCCAGCCAGGCGAGTGGCAATCAGCCCCAGCATTTT.

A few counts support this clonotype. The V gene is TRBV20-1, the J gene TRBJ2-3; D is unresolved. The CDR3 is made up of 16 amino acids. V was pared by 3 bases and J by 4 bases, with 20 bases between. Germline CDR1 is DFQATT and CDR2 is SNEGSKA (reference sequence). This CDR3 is CSASSFFNPLSDTQYF. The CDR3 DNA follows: TGCAGTGCTAGTTCATTTTTTAACCCCTTGTCAGATACGCAGTATTTT.

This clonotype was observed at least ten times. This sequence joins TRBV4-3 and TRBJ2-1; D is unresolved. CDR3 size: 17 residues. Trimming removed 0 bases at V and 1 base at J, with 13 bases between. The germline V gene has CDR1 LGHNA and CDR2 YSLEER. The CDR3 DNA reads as TGCGCCAGCAGCCAAGATCCGGCAGGCCTTTCCTACAATGAGCAGTTCTTC. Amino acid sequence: CASSQDPAGLSYNEQFF.

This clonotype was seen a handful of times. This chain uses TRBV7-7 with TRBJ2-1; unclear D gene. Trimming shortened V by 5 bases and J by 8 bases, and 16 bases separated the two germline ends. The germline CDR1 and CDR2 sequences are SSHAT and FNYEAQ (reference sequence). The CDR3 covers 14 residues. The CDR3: CASSQEVVGYEQFF. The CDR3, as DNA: TGTGCCAGCAGCCAAGAGGTGGTTGGATATGAGCAGTTCTTC.

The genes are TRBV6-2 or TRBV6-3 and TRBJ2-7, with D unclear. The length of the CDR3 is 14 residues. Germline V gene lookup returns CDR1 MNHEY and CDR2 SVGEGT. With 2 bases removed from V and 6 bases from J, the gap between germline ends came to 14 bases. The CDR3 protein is CASSYEYEDFEQYV. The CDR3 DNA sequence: TGTGCCAGCAGTTACGAGTATGAGGATTTCGAGCAGTACGTC.

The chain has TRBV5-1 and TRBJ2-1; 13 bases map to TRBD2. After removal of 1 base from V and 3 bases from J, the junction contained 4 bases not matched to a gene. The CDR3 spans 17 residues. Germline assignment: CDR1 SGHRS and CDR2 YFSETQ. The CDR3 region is CASSLTGTSGVYNEQFF. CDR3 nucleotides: TGCGCCAGCAGCTTGACCGGGACTAGCGGGGTCTACAATGAGCAGTTCTTC.

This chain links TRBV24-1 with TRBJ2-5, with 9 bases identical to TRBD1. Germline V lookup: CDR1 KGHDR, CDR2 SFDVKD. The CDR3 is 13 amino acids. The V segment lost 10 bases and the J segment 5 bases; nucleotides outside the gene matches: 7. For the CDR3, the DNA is TGTGCCACAAGTACAGGGGGCGGGGAGACCCAGTACTTC. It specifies CATSTGGGETQYF.

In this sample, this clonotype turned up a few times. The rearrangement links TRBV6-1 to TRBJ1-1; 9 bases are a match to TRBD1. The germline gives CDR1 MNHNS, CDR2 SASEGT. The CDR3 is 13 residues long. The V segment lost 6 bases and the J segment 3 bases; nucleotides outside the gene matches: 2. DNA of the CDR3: TGTGCCAGCAGGGACAGGGGATACACTGAAGCTTTCTTT. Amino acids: CASRDRGYTEAFF.

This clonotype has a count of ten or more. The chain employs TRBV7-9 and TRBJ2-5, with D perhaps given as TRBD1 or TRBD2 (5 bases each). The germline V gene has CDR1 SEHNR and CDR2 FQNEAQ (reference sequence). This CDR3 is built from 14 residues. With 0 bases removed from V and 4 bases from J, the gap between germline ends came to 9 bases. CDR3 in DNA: TGTGCCAGCAGCTTAGCGGGGGTTGGAGAGACCCAGTACTTC. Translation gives CASSLAGVGETQYF.

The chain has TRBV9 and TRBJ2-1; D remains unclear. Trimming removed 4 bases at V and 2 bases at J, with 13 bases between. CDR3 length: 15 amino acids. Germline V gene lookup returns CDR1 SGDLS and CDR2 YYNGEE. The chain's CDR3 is CASSLEWGPYNEQFF. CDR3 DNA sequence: TGTGCCAGCAGCCTGGAATGGGGTCCCTACAATGAGCAGTTCTTC.

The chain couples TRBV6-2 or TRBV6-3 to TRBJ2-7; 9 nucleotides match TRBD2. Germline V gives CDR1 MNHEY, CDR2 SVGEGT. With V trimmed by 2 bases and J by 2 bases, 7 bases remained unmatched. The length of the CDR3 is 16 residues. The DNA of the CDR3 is TGTGCCAGCAGTTACGGGCCGGGACTAGCTACCTACGAGCAGTACTTC. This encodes CASSYGPGLATYEQYF.

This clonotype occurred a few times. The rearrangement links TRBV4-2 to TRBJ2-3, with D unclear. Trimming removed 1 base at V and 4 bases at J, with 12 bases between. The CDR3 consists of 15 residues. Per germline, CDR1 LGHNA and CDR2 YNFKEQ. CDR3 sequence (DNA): TGTGCCAGCAGCCAAGTGGTCCCGGGCGCAGATACGCAGTATTTT. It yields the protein CASSQVVPGADTQYF.

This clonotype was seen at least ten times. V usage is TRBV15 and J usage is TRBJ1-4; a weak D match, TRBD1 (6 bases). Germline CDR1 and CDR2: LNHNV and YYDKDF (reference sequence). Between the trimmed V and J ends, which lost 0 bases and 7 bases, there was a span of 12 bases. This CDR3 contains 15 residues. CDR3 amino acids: CATSREGGLAEKLFF. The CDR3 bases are TGTGCCACCAGCAGAGAGGGGGGCCTAGCTGAAAAACTGTTTTTT. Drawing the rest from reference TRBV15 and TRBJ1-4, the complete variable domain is DAMVIQNPRYQVTQFGKPVTLSCSQTLNHNVMYWYQQKSSQAPKLLFHYYDKDFNNEADTPDNFQSRRPNTSFCFLDIRSPGLGDTAMYLCATSREGGLAEKLFFGSGTQLSVL.

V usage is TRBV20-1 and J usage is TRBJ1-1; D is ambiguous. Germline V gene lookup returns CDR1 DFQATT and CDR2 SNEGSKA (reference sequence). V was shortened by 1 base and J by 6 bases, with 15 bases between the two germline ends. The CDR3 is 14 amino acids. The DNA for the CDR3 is TGCAGTGCTAGAGGACTCGCGGGCTGGGCTGAAGCTTTCTTT. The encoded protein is CSARGLAGWAEAFF.

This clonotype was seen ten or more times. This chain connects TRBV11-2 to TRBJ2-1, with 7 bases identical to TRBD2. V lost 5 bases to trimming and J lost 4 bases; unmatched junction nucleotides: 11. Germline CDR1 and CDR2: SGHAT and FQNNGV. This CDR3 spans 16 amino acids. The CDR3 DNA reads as TGTGCCAGCAGCCCAATCCGGGGGGAACCTTACAATGAGCAGTTCTTC. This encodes CASSPIRGEPYNEQFF.

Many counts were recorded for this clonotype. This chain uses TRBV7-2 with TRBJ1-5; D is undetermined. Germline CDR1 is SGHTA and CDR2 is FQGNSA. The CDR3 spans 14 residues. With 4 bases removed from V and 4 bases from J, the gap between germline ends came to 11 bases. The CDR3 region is CASSSRSGNQPQHF. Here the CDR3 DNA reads TGTGCCAGCAGCTCCAGGTCGGGGAATCAGCCCCAGCATTTT.

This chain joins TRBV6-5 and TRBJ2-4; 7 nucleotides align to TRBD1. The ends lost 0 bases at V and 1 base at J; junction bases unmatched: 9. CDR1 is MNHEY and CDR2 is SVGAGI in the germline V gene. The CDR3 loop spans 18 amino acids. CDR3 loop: CASSYSRQGVRAKNIQYF. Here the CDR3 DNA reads TGTGCCAGCAGTTACTCTCGCCAGGGGGTTCGGGCCAAAAACATTCAGTACTTC.

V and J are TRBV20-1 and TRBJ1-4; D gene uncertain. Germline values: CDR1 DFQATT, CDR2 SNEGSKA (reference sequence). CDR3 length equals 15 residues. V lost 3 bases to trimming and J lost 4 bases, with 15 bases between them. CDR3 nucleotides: TGCAGTGCTAGTGCAAGATTTAGCATTAATGAAAAACTGTTTTTT. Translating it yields CSASARFSINEKLFF.

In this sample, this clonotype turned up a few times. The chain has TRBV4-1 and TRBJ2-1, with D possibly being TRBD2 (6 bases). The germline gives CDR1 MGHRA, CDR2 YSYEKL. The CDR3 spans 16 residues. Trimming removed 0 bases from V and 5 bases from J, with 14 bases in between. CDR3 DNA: TGCGCCAGCAGCCAAGAGGGTCGGGGGACCCACAATGAGCAGTTCTTC. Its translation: CASSQEGRGTHNEQFF.

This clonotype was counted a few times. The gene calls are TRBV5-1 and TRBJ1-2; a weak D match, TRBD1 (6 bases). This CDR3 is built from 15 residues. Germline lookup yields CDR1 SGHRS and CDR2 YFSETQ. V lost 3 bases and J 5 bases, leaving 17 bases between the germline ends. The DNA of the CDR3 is TGCGCCAGCAGCTGGGGCCAACAGGGCCAATATGGCTACACCTTC. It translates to CASSWGQQGQYGYTF.

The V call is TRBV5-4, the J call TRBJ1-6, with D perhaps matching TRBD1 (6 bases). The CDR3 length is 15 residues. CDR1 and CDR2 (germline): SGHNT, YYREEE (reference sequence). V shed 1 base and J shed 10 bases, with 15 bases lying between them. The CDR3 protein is CASSLSGGLGSPLHF. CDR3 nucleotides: TGTGCCAGCAGCTTGTCGGGGGGGCTTGGATCACCCCTCCACTTT.